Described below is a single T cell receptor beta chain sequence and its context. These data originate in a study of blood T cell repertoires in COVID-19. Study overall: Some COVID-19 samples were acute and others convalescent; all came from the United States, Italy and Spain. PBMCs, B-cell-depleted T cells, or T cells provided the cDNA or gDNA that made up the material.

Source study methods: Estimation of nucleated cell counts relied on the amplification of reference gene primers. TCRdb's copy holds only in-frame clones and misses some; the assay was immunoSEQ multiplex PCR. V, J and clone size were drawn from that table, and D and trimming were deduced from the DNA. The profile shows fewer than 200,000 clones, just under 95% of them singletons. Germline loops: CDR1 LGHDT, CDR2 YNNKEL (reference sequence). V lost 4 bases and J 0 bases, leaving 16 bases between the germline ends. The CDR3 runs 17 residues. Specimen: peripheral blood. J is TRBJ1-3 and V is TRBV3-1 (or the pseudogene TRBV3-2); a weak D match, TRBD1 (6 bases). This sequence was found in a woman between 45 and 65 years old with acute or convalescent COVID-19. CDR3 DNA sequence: TGTGCCAGCAGCCCCTTAACTGGGACACTCTCTGGAAACACCATATATTTT. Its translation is CASSPLTGTLSGNTIYF.